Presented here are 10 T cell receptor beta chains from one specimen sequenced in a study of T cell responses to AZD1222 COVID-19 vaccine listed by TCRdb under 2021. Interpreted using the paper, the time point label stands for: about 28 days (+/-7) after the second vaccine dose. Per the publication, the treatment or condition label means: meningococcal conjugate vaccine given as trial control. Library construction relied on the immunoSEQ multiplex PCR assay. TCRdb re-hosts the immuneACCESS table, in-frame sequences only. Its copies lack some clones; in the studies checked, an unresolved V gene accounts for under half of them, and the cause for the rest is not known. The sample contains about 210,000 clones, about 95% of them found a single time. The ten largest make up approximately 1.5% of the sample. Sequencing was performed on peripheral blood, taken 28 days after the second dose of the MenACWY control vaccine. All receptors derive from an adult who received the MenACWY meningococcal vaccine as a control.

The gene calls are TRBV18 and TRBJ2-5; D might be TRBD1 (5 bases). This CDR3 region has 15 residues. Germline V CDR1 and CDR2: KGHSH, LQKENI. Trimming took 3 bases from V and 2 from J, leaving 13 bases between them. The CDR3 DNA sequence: TGTGCCAGCTCACCTGTGAGTAGGGGTCAAGAGACCCAGTACTTC. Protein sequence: CASSPVSRGQETQYF.

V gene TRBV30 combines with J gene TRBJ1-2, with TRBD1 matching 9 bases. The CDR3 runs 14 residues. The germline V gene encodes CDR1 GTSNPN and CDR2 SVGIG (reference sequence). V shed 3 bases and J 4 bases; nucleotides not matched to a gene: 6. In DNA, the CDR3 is TGTGCCTGGAGAGGGGGACAGGGCGGCTATGGCTACACCTTC. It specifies CAWRGGQGGYGYTF.

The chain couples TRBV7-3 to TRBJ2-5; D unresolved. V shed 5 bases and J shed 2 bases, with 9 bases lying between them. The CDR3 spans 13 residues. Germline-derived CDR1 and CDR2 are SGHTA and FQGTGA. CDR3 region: CASSPSSQETQYF. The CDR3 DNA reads TGTGCCAGCAGCCCCTCCAGTCAAGAGACCCAGTACTTC.

DNA of the CDR3: TGTGCCAGCAGTTCCCCGACCCGGACGGCCAAAAACATTCAGTACTTC. It codes for CASSSPTRTAKNIQYF. The chain carries TRBV28 and TRBJ2-4; D call uncertain. The germline V gene encodes CDR1 MDHEN and CDR2 SYDVKM. Trimming left V 4 bases short and J 1 base short, with 14 bases between. This CDR3 is built from 16 residues.

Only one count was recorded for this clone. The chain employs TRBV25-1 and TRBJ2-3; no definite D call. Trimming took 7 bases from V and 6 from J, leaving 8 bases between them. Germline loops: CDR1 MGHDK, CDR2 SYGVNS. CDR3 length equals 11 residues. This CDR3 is CASTGYDTQYF. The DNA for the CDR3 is TGTGCCAGCACCGGATATGATACGCAGTATTTT.

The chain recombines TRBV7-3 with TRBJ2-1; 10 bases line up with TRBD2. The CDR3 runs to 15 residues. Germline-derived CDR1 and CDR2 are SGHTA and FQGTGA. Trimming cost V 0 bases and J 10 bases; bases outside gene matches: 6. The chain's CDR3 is CASSLTSGGIREQFF. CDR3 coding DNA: TGTGCCAGCAGCTTAACTAGCGGGGGGATAAGAGAGCAGTTCTTC.

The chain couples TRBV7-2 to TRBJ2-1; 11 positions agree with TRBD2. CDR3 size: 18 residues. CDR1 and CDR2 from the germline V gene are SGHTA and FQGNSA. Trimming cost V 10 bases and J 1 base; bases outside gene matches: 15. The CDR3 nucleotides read TGTGCCATCCGACCGGGACTAGCGGCGTCGGGATCCTACAATGAGCAGTTCTTC. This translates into CAIRPGLAASGSYNEQFF.

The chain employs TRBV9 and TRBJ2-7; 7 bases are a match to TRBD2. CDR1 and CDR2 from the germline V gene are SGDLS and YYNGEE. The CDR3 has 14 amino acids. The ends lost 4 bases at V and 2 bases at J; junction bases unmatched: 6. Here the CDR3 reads CASSPGTTPYEQYF. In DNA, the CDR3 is TGTGCCAGCAGCCCTGGGACTACCCCCTACGAGCAGTACTTC.

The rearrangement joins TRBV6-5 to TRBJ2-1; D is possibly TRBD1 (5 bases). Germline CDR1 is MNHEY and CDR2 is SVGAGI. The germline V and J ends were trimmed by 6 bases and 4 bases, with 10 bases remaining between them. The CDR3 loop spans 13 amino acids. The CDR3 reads CASSATGYNEQFF. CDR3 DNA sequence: TGTGCCAGCAGCGCCACAGGATACAATGAGCAGTTCTTC.

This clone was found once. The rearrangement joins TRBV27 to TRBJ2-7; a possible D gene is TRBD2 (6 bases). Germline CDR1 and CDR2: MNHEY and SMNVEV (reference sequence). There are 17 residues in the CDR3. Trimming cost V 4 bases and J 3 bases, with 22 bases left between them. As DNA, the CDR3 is TGTGCCAGCAGTTCCAACAGCCGGGACTTTCCATTCTACGAGCAGTACTTC. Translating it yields CASSSNSRDFPFYEQYF.